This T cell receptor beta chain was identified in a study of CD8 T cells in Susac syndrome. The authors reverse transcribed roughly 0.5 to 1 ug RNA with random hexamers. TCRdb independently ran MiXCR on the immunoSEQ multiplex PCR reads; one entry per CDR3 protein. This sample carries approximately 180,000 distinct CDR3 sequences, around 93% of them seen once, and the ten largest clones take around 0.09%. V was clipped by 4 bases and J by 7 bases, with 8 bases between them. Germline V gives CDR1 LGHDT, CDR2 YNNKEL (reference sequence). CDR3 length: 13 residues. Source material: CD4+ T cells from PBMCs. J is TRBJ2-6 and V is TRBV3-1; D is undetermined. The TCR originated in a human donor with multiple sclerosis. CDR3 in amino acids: CASSPVNANVLTF. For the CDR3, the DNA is TGTGCCAGCAGCCCCGTTAACGCCAACGTCCTGACTTTC.